The rows below give T cell receptor beta chains drawn from one sample of a study of regulatory T cells in long-lasting Graves disease. TCRdb fed the multiplex PCR reads into MiXCR, producing one record per CDR3 protein. The sample holds 400,000 to 500,000 distinct CDR3 sequences, under 15% seen once. The sample was also reused in another study, on T cells in Graves' hyperthyroidism and ophthalmopathy.

The starting material was peripheral blood mononuclear cells (PBMCs), obtained at new diagnosis, from a patient treated with antithyroid drugs. Receptors originate from a woman aged 25 to 39 with Graves disease. The CDR3 runs from the conserved cysteine through the conserved F or W.

cdr3_length: 14
v_call: TRBV11-3
cdr3_aa: CASSPAHGTDTQYF

cdr3_length: 14
v_call: TRBV20-1
cdr3_aa: CSARRLAGGPEQFF

cdr3_length: 16
v_call: TRBV14
cdr3_aa: CASSAPRDRGLDTQYF

cdr3_length: 15
v_call: TRBV5-1
cdr3_aa: CASSPGRDLRNTIYF

cdr3_length: 16
v_call: TRBV5-1
cdr3_aa: CASSLVSSTFLNTIYF

cdr3_length: 11
v_call: TRBV20-1
cdr3_aa: CSARDENTIYF

cdr3_length: 16
v_call: TRBV7-8
cdr3_aa: CASSLVGTVAENIQYF

cdr3_length: 16
v_call: TRBV11-2
cdr3_aa: CASSYDGAGTLYEQYF

cdr3_length: 15
v_call: TRBV12-3/TRBV12-4
cdr3_aa: CASSPTSALFNEQFF

cdr3_length: 15
v_call: TRBV4-2
cdr3_aa: CASSQREVNTGELFF

cdr3_length: 14
v_call: TRBV28
cdr3_aa: CASIRVGQQETQYF

cdr3_length: 13
v_call: TRBV10-3
cdr3_aa: CAISGQIQVTQYF

cdr3_length: 13
v_call: TRBV29-1
cdr3_aa: CSAGRAIQETQYF

cdr3_length: 14
v_call: TRBV9
cdr3_aa: CASSAGGAVDEQFF

cdr3_length: 14
v_call: TRBV11-2
cdr3_aa: CASSLEVTGLEQFF

cdr3_length: 14
v_call: TRBV20-1
cdr3_aa: CSADPGGADSEAFF

cdr3_length: 19
v_call: TRBV7-2
cdr3_aa: CASSLGVWTARHSGNTIYF

cdr3_length: 13
v_call: TRBV7-8
cdr3_aa: CASSLGQSETQYF

cdr3_length: 15
v_call: TRBV7-2
cdr3_aa: CASSLSPATSYEQYF

cdr3_length: 15
v_call: TRBV5-1
cdr3_aa: CASSRVGQNTGELFF

cdr3_length: 12
v_call: TRBV28
cdr3_aa: CAERGPGTEAFF

cdr3_length: 17
v_call: TRBV29-1
cdr3_aa: CSVEAYSIHTTYTEAFF

cdr3_length: 15
v_call: TRBV5-1
cdr3_aa: CASSGIGQGGEKLFF

cdr3_length: 15
v_call: TRBV5-6
cdr3_aa: CASSLLQLMNTEAFF

cdr3_length: 15
v_call: TRBV9
cdr3_aa: CASSANPTSEDEQFF

cdr3_length: 12
v_call: TRBV11-3
cdr3_aa: CASSSMTSRLFF

cdr3_length: 13
v_call: TRBV12-3/TRBV12-4
cdr3_aa: CASSYDSSTEAFF

cdr3_length: 15
v_call: TRBV10-3
cdr3_aa: CAISESGVTGTEAFF

cdr3_length: 14
v_call: TRBV11-3
cdr3_aa: CASSSIRSQETQYF

cdr3_length: 14
v_call: TRBV27
cdr3_aa: CASRLSGVLAEAFF

cdr3_length: 15
v_call: TRBV6-1
cdr3_aa: CASSAWGQGRETQYF

cdr3_length: 14
v_call: TRBV14
cdr3_aa: CASSQLGPNTEAFF

cdr3_length: 15
v_call: TRBV11-2
cdr3_aa: CASSSQGASGNAIYF

cdr3_length: 13
v_call: TRBV2
cdr3_aa: CASSTGVGQPQHF

cdr3_length: 16
v_call: TRBV20-1
cdr3_aa: CSARPTTSGGTDTQYF

cdr3_length: 15
v_call: TRBV14
cdr3_aa: CASSLGLAEGDTQYF

cdr3_length: 11
v_call: TRBV20-1
cdr3_aa: CSALGSYEQYF

cdr3_length: 13
v_call: TRBV19
cdr3_aa: CASSIQGLNEQFF

cdr3_length: 17
v_call: TRBV28
cdr3_aa: CARTGLAGLTSTDTQYF

cdr3_length: 15
v_call: TRBV7-3
cdr3_aa: CASSFGGQGSNEQFF

cdr3_length: 14
v_call: TRBV6-5
cdr3_aa: CASSYSDQNYGYTF

cdr3_length: 13
v_call: TRBV28
cdr3_aa: CASTPGLVNEQFF

cdr3_length: 17
v_call: TRBV27
cdr3_aa: CASSSRTSGKGLYEQYF

cdr3_length: 14
v_call: TRBV4-1
cdr3_aa: CASSQTGLAETQYF

cdr3_length: 11
v_call: TRBV7-8
cdr3_aa: CASSLAGPQHF

cdr3_length: 15
v_call: TRBV12-5
cdr3_aa: CANGLVLGGSTEAFF

cdr3_length: 15
v_call: TRBV7-2
cdr3_aa: CASSFSGRHSYEQYF

cdr3_length: 15
v_call: TRBV13
cdr3_aa: CASSGREGTNEKLFF

cdr3_length: 14
v_call: TRBV27
cdr3_aa: CASSLGGATDTQYF

cdr3_length: 15
v_call: TRBV9
cdr3_aa: CASSALLGQGDEQYF

cdr3_length: 18
v_call: TRBV20-1
cdr3_aa: CSARGPTSGNANTDTQYF

cdr3_length: 14
v_call: TRBV7-8
cdr3_aa: CASSLDGSNEKLFF

cdr3_length: 14
v_call: TRBV12-3/TRBV12-4
cdr3_aa: CASRMGTVQETQYF